The 15 T cell receptor beta chains below all came from one sample that was sequenced in a study of T cells in Graves' hyperthyroidism and ophthalmopathy. RNA transcripts served as the template for amplifying TCR beta CDR3 regions. TCR CDR3 underwent first-round RT-PCR with the HTBI primer set. TCRdb re-derived calls from the multiplex PCR reads in MiXCR, one entry per CDR3 protein. The sample yields about 260,000 distinct CDR3 sequences, 22% seen once. The sequenced material came from blood. The source is a man younger than 40 with Graves' ophthalmopathy.

The V gene is TRBV28, the J gene TRBJ1-6, with D uncertain. There are 20 residues in the CDR3. Per germline, CDR1 MDHEN and CDR2 SYDVKM. Trimming took off 5 bases at V and 8 bases at J, with 31 bases between the two ends. The CDR3 DNA follows: TGTGCCAGCAGTCTTCCCCCCGCTGGGCTAAGGATGAGCCCACATTCACCCCTCCACTTT. It codes for CASSLPPAGLRMSPHSPLHF.

This clonotype came up a few times. This sequence joins TRBV6-2 or TRBV6-3 and TRBJ2-7; tentatively, D is TRBD1 (6 bases). The CDR3 is 14 amino acids. The germline V gene has CDR1 MNHEY and CDR2 SVGEGT. Trimming left V 7 bases short and J 6 bases short, with 19 bases between. The CDR3 DNA reads TGTGCCAGCATGAGGTCAGGGACATCCAGCGAGCAGTACTTC. Protein: CASMRSGTSSEQYF.

The gene calls are TRBV27 and TRBJ1-1; 9 positions agree with TRBD1. Trimming cost V 6 bases and J 3 bases; bases outside gene matches: 11. This CDR3 comprises 16 residues. Looked up from germline, CDR1 is MNHEY and CDR2 is SMNVEV (reference sequence). DNA of the CDR3: TGTGCCAGCAGGAGGGACAGGGCGGGGGGCGACACTGAAGCTTTCTTT. Translated: CASRRDRAGGDTEAFF.

This clonotype was seen many times. This chain joins TRBV27 and TRBJ1-2, with 8 bases aligning to TRBD1. Looked up from germline, CDR1 is MNHEY and CDR2 is SMNVEV (reference sequence). V shed 5 bases and J 3 bases; nucleotides not matched to a gene: 11. The CDR3 runs to 16 residues. The CDR3 protein is CASSPNRQGPYYGYTF. As DNA, the CDR3 is TGTGCCAGCAGTCCAAACCGACAGGGGCCGTACTATGGCTACACCTTC.

The CDR3 DNA reads as TGTGCCAGCAGTTTATCCGCGAATGGTGGAAACACCATATATTTT. As protein: CASSLSANGGNTIYF. The J gene is TRBJ1-3, the V gene TRBV27; D not resolved. Per germline, CDR1 MNHEY and CDR2 SMNVEV (reference sequence). The CDR3 extends over 15 amino acids. V was shortened by 0 bases and J by 3 bases, with 9 bases between the two germline ends.

The table lists this clonotype with a few counts. The chain carries TRBV2 and TRBJ2-3; perhaps TRBD1 as D (7 bases). The CDR3 runs 14 residues. The V and J ends lost 10 bases and 2 bases respectively, with 16 bases between them. CDR1 is SNHLY, CDR2 FYNNEI, per germline. The CDR3 DNA follows: TGTGCCACCCAGGGGGGACTCAACACAGATACGCAGTATTTT. Amino acids: CATQGGLNTDTQYF.

J is TRBJ2-1 and V is TRBV19; 11 bases agree with TRBD2. This CDR3 has 15 amino acids. The V segment lost 10 bases and the J segment 6 bases; nucleotides outside the gene matches: 11. Germline V gene lookup returns CDR1 LNHDA and CDR2 SQIVND (reference sequence). CDR3 DNA: TGTGCCACCTCAACCACTAGCGGGAGTTTCAATGAGCAGTTCTTC. It specifies CATSTTSGSFNEQFF.

The table lists this clonotype with a few counts. This chain links TRBV5-1 with TRBJ2-7, with 12 nucleotides matching TRBD2. Germline CDR1 is SGHRS and CDR2 is YFSETQ. The CDR3 has 14 residues. The trim removed 6 bases at V and 1 base at J, leaving 2 bases unmatched. CDR3 amino acids: CASTTSGRSYEQYF. CDR3 DNA: TGCGCCAGCACCACTAGCGGGAGGTCCTACGAGCAGTACTTC.

The chain joins TRBV11-2 to TRBJ1-6; TRBD1 matches 7 bases. This CDR3 contains 16 residues. Trimming cost V 5 bases and J 5 bases; bases outside gene matches: 9. Germline CDR1 reads SGHAT; CDR2 reads FQNNGV. The CDR3 protein is CASSRIRDSNNSPLHF. CDR3 nucleotide sequence: TGTGCCAGCAGCCGCATTCGGGACAGTAATAATTCACCCCTCCACTTT.

This clonotype was counted only a few times. The rearrangement joins TRBV7-9 to TRBJ2-2; tentative D call: TRBD2 (5 bases). Germline loops: CDR1 SEHNR, CDR2 FQNEAQ (reference sequence). V gave up 5 bases and J gave up 5 bases, with 15 bases separating them. The CDR3 totals 15 residues. In nucleotides, the CDR3 is TGTGCCAGCAGCGTTAGCGCAAGAGGGACCGGGGAGCTGTTTTTT. It yields the protein CASSVSARGTGELFF.

This chain connects TRBV28 to TRBJ2-7; TRBD2 is a possible D gene (5 bases). The length of the CDR3 is 14 residues. V lost 4 bases, J lost 2 bases, and 12 bases lay in between. Germline CDR1 is MDHEN and CDR2 is SYDVKM. The DNA of the CDR3 is TGTGCCAGCAGTTGGCAGCGGCACACCTACGAGCAGTACTTC. It specifies CASSWQRHTYEQYF.

This clonotype was picked up many times. For the CDR3, the DNA is TGTGCCAGCAGTTCGACGGGACTAGCGGGATTCGGTGAGCAGTTCTTC. Translated, it gives CASSSTGLAGFGEQFF. The rearrangement joins TRBV12-3 or TRBV12-4 to TRBJ2-1, with 13 bases fitting TRBD2. V was clipped by 4 bases and J by 9 bases; unmatched bases: 9. The CDR3 is made up of 16 amino acids.

This clonotype came up a few times. V is TRBV2 and J is TRBJ1-6; D ambiguous. The germline CDR1 and CDR2 sequences are SNHLY and FYNNEI. This CDR3 has 13 residues. The germline V and J ends were trimmed by 4 bases and 7 bases, with 8 bases remaining between them. The CDR3 spells CASSGSRNSPLHF. In nucleotides, the CDR3 is TGTGCCAGCAGTGGGAGTCGGAATTCACCCCTCCACTTT.

This clonotype was recorded a few times. The V call is TRBV24-1, the J call TRBJ1-2; D not resolved. This CDR3 is 11 amino acids long. Germline CDR1 reads KGHDR; CDR2 reads SFDVKD. V was cut by 6 bases and J by 6 bases, with 7 bases left in between. The DNA for the CDR3 is TGTGCCACCAGTCTGCCAGATGGCTACACCTTC. Encoded protein: CATSLPDGYTF.

This clonotype was counted many times. The genes are TRBV28 and TRBJ2-1; 14 nucleotides match TRBD2. The CDR3 contains 16 residues. CDR1 and CDR2 from the germline V gene are MDHEN and SYDVKM. V shed 6 bases and J 10 bases; nucleotides not matched to a gene: 11. The CDR3 bases are TGTGCCAGCAGATCCCCGGGACTAGCGGGAGTGTTGGAGCAGTTCTTC. Encoded protein: CASRSPGLAGVLEQFF.